Each of the 27 T cell receptor beta chains below was sequenced from the same sample in a study of blood T cells in healthy people across ages. The use of a sample-barcoded 5' primer and a J-beta primer mix characterized a second PCR of 7 to 11 cycles. TCRdb processed the 5' RACE reads anew with MiXCR; each CDR3 protein has one entry. Of around 1.5 million distinct CDR3 sequences listed, about 43% are singletons. Source material: blood. The receptor set was obtained from a woman in her late teens or twenties in good health.

This clonotype was detected a few times. The chain uses TRBV29-1 and TRBJ2-1, with D tentatively TRBD1 (5 bases). The CDR3 runs 14 residues. Trimming stripped 7 bases from V and 8 bases from J, with 21 bases between. The germline CDR1 and CDR2 sequences are SQVTM and ANQGSEA. The CDR3 coding sequence is TGCAGCGCTAGTTCAGGGCCGCAGGCGGATGAGCAGTTCTTC. Protein product: CSASSGPQADEQFF.

The chain couples TRBV5-1 to TRBJ1-1; D is possibly TRBD1 (5 bases). The CDR3 extends over 16 amino acids. Germline V gene data show CDR1 as SGHRS and CDR2 as YFSETQ. V lost 4 bases and J lost 4, with 20 bases in between. DNA for the CDR3: TGCGCCAGCAGCCGGTGGTGGGGGGATGGAAGCACTGAAGCTTTCTTT. Translation: CASSRWWGDGSTEAFF. Drawing the rest from reference TRBV5-1 and TRBJ1-1, the complete variable domain is KAGVTQTPRYLIKTRGQQVTLSCSPISGHRSVSWYQQTPGQGLQFLFEYFSETQRNKGNFPGRFSGRQFSNSRSEMNVSTLELGDSALYLCASSRWWGDGSTEAFFGQGTRLTVV.

This clonotype was seen repeatedly, ten times or more. The chain's CDR3 is CASSLGLGTTYEQYF. In DNA, the CDR3 is TGTGCCAGCAGCTTAGGTCTTGGGACCACCTACGAGCAGTACTTC. The chain uses TRBV7-2 and TRBJ2-7; perhaps D is TRBD1 or TRBD2 (5 bases each). The CDR3 is made up of 15 amino acids. Germline-derived CDR1 and CDR2 are SGHTA and FQGNSA. V gave up 1 base and J gave up 2 bases, with 12 bases separating them.

This clonotype showed up just a few times. The chain joins TRBV3-1 to TRBJ2-3; no reliable D call. Germline V lookup: CDR1 LGHDT, CDR2 YNNKEL (reference sequence). V lost 4 bases and J 2 bases, leaving 16 bases between the germline ends. The CDR3 runs 16 residues. CDR3 in amino acids: CASSPLKTWDTDTQYF. The CDR3 DNA reads as TGTGCCAGCAGCCCACTGAAGACGTGGGACACAGATACGCAGTATTTT.

A few counts support this clonotype. CDR3 sequence (DNA): TGTGCCATCAACGTGAGGGATGAGCAGTTCTTC. Amino acids: CAINVRDEQFF. The V and J genes are TRBV10-3 and TRBJ2-1; D is perhaps TRBD2 (5 bases). V shed 7 bases and J shed 8 bases, with 9 bases lying between them. Germline CDR1 reads ENHRY; CDR2 reads SYGVKD. The CDR3 loop spans 11 amino acids.

Only one count was recorded for this clonotype. The rearrangement joins TRBV12-3 or TRBV12-4 to TRBJ1-1, with a weak D call TRBD1 (6 bases). V lost 7 bases and J lost 7, with 25 bases in between. The CDR3 contains 16 residues. The CDR3 region is CASTAPWGGRDGEAFF. The CDR3, as DNA: TGTGCCAGCACCGCCCCATGGGGGGGGCGAGACGGTGAAGCTTTCTTT.

The chain joins TRBV10-2 to TRBJ2-4, with TRBD1 matching over 7 bases. Looked up from germline, CDR1 is WSHSY and CDR2 is SAAADI. This CDR3 is built from 17 residues. V lost 3 bases and J lost 1; bases outside the gene matches: 9. The CDR3 nucleotides are TGCGCCAGCAGTGATCTAGGGGGCGGCCGGGCCAAAAACATTCAGTACTTC. This gives the protein CASSDLGGGRAKNIQYF.

This chain connects TRBV4-3 to TRBJ1-2; no clear D gene. The CDR3 is 14 amino acids. V gave up 0 bases and J gave up 4 bases, with 9 bases separating them. Germline CDR1 and CDR2: LGHNA and YSLEER. The CDR3 DNA follows: TGCGCCAGCAGCCAAGATCGACGGAGCTATGGCTACACCTTC. Protein sequence: CASSQDRRSYGYTF.

The V gene is TRBV20-1, the J gene TRBJ2-7; the match to TRBD1 covers 10 bases. The germline gives CDR1 DFQATT, CDR2 SNEGSKA (reference sequence). This CDR3 is 13 amino acids long. The V segment lost 5 bases and the J segment 0 bases; nucleotides outside the gene matches: 1. The CDR3 loop reads CSADRGLSYEQYF. CDR3 nucleotide sequence: TGCAGTGCTGACAGGGGGCTCTCCTACGAGCAGTACTTC.

About this clonotype: Sequence at one end of the junction differs from germline and may be a read error. The genes are TRBV7-7 and TRBJ2-1; tentative D call: TRBD1 (5 bases). There are 13 residues in the CDR3. CDR1 is SSHAT and CDR2 is FNYEAQ in the germline V gene (reference sequence). The CDR3 DNA follows: TGTGCTAGCAGCTGGGCAGGGTTGGATGAGCAGTTCTTC. Its protein product is CASSWAGLDEQFF.

A word on this clonotype: This may arise from a read error, as a much more abundant clone is one base away. This chain links TRBV7-8 with TRBJ2-7; D assignment may be TRBD1 or TRBD2 (5 bases each). The last part of the DNA fits TRBJ2-4 better; the J call may be wrong. CDR1 is SGHVS, CDR2 FQNEAQ, per germline. The CDR3 runs to 14 residues. In DNA, the CDR3 is TGTGCCAGCAGCGTCGAGGGGCTGTCTGACATTCAGTACTTC. Its translation is CASSVEGLSDIQYF.

The CDR3 nucleotides read TGTGCCAGCAGCAAACCCTCAGGGGATACGAGCACAGATACGCAGTATTTT. Translating it yields CASSKPSGDTSTDTQYF. The chain uses TRBV21-1 and TRBJ2-3; the D call in the table, TRBD1, was not verified against the DNA. TRBV21-1 is an annotated pseudogene. The CDR3 extends over 17 amino acids.

The rearrangement links TRBV2 to TRBJ2-1, with 7 positions matching TRBD1. Germline CDR1 reads SNHLY; CDR2 reads FYNNEI. The CDR3 is 15 residues long. With V trimmed by 5 bases and J by 8 bases, 12 bases remained unmatched. Here the CDR3 reads CASSQTGLALDEQFF. Written as DNA, the CDR3 is TGTGCCAGCAGTCAGACAGGGTTGGCATTGGATGAGCAGTTCTTC.

J is TRBJ2-5 and V is TRBV2, with D perhaps TRBD1 or TRBD2 (6 bases each). Gene TRBJ2-7 matches the end of the DNA better, so the J call may be wrong. The germline V gene encodes CDR1 SNHLY and CDR2 FYNNEI. The CDR3 consists of 15 residues. CDR3 DNA sequence: TGTGCCAGCAGTGAAAGGGGGGTGGATAGCCACGAGCAGTACTTC. This translates into CASSERGVDSHEQYF.

The CDR3 nucleotides read TGCGCCAGCAGCTTGGCTCCAGGGGCCTATGGCTACACCTTC. The encoded protein is CASSLAPGAYGYTF. This chain links TRBV5-1 with TRBJ1-2, with D perhaps matching TRBD1 (6 bases). Trimming removed 0 bases from V and 4 bases from J, with 10 bases in between. The length of the CDR3 is 14 residues. Germline assignment: CDR1 SGHRS and CDR2 YFSETQ.

J is TRBJ2-2 and V is TRBV4-2, with D perhaps matching TRBD2 (6 bases). Trimming removed 0 bases at V and 5 bases at J, with 19 bases between. Germline values: CDR1 LGHNA, CDR2 YNFKEQ. The CDR3 has 18 residues. As DNA, the CDR3 is TGTGCCAGCAGCCAAGAACGGAGCGGGTCCAAGGGGACCGGGGAGCTGTTTTTT. As protein: CASSQERSGSKGTGELFF.

This clonotype was picked up a small number of times. The chain links TRBV15 to TRBJ2-1; D remains unclear. V gave up 0 bases and J gave up 4 bases, with 13 bases separating them. Germline lookup yields CDR1 LNHNV and CDR2 YYDKDF (reference sequence). CDR3 length: 16 residues. CDR3 nucleotides: TGTGCCACCAGCAGAGATCCTGGAAACACTTACAATGAGCAGTTCTTC. Residues: CATSRDPGNTYNEQFF.

The chain employs TRBV2 and TRBJ2-5, with TRBD1 identical over 8 bases. Near its end, the DNA agrees better with TRBJ2-7, so the J call may be wrong. The CDR3 is made up of 16 amino acids. Germline values: CDR1 SNHLY, CDR2 FYNNEI. The CDR3 bases are TGTGCCAGCAGTGATTTTCTCGGGACAGGATACAACGAGCAGTACTTC. It codes for CASSDFLGTGYNEQYF.

This clonotype was recorded once. At one end, the junction sequence differs from germline, possibly due to a read error. The V call is TRBV30, the J call TRBJ2-4; D may be TRBD2 (5 bases). CDR3 length equals 12 residues. Per germline, CDR1 GTSNPN and CDR2 SVGIG (reference sequence). DNA of the CDR3: TGTGCCTGGAGTCGGACTGCGAACATTCGGTACTTC. Its protein product is CAWSRTANIRYF.

This clonotype was detected a few times. The rearrangement links TRBV20-1 to TRBJ1-2; 7 bases are shared with TRBD1. Germline V lookup: CDR1 DFQATT, CDR2 SNEGSKA (reference sequence). The CDR3 covers 15 residues. With V trimmed by 0 bases and J by 8 bases, 12 bases remained unmatched. The DNA for the CDR3 is TGCAGTGCTAGAGATTACGGGACAGCTTCTCGGGGCTACACCTTC. Translated: CSARDYGTASRGYTF.

The chain combines TRBV12-3 or TRBV12-4 with TRBJ2-1, with 9 bases identical to TRBD2. The CDR3 totals 15 residues. Trimming cost V 0 bases and J 6 bases; bases outside gene matches: 3. Written as DNA, the CDR3 is TGTGCCAGCAGTTTAGCCGGCGGGGGGGCCAATGAGCAGTTCTTC. Translated: CASSLAGGGANEQFF.

The V and J genes are TRBV5-1 and TRBJ2-5; 7 bases fit TRBD2. CDR1 SGHRS and CDR2 YFSETQ come from the germline V gene. The CDR3 consists of 13 residues. With V trimmed by 1 base and J by 11 bases, 8 bases remained unmatched. CDR3 nucleotides: TGCGCCAGCAGCTTGCAGGCCGGGCGGGAGCAGTACTTC. Translation: CASSLQAGREQYF.

This clonotype was seen more than once but under ten times. The chain uses TRBV5-1 and TRBJ2-7; D unresolved. V was cut by 0 bases and J by 5 bases, with 6 bases left in between. The germline gives CDR1 SGHRS, CDR2 YFSETQ. This CDR3 is built from 12 residues. In DNA form, the CDR3 reads TGCGCCAGCAGCTTGGAGGGCCACGAGCAGTACTTC. Translated, it gives CASSLEGHEQYF.

The CDR3 region has the DNA TGTGCCAGCAGCGCCCTGGGAGGGGGCTACACCTTC. This translates into CASSALGGGYTF. The V gene is TRBV5-6, the J gene TRBJ1-2; D unclear. CDR3 length equals 12 residues. Trimming left V 4 bases short and J 8 bases short, with 12 bases between. In germline, CDR1 is SGHDT, CDR2 YYEEEE.

This clonotype occurred a few times. The V and J genes are TRBV5-1 and TRBJ2-1; a weak D match, TRBD1 (5 bases). The V end lost 9 bases, the J end lost 10 bases, and 23 bases lay between the germline ends. The V gene's germline CDR1 is SGHRS and CDR2 YFSETQ. There are 14 residues in the CDR3. The CDR3 DNA reads TGCGCCACCCAAACGGGTCAGGGTGACTGGGAGCAGTTCTTC. This translates into CATQTGQGDWEQFF.

The chain joins TRBV7-9 to TRBJ2-7; 11 bases are a match to TRBD1. The CDR3 is 16 amino acids. The V gene end was trimmed by 1 base and the J gene end by 2 bases; junction bases not matched to a gene: 4. CDR1 is SEHNR, CDR2 FQNEAQ, per germline (reference sequence). The CDR3 loop is CASSLGTGGQTYEQYF. Here the CDR3 DNA reads TGTGCCAGCAGCTTAGGGACAGGGGGCCAGACCTACGAGCAGTACTTC.

This chain uses TRBV10-1 with TRBJ2-1; 14 bases align to TRBD2. The ends lost 0 bases at V and 9 bases at J; junction bases unmatched: 7. Germline lookup yields CDR1 WNHNN and CDR2 SYGVQD (reference sequence). The CDR3 extends over 17 amino acids. The DNA for the CDR3 is TGCGCCAGCAGTGAGTCAAGGGGGACTAGCGGGGGAACTGAGCAGTTCTTC. Translation: CASSESRGTSGGTEQFF.